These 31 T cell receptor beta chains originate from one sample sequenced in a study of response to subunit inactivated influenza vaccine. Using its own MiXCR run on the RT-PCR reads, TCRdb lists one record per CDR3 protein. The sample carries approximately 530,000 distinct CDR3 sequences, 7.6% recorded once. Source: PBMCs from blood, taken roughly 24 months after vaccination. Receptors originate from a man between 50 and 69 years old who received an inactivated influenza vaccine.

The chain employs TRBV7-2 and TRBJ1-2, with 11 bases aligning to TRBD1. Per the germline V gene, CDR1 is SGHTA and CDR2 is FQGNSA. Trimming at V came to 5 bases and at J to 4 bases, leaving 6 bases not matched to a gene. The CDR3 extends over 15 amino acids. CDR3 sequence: CASSKDRGRSYGYTF. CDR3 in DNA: TGTGCCAGCAGCAAGGACAGGGGGCGTAGCTATGGCTACACCTTC. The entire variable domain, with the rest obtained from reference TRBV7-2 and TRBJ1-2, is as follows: GAGVSQSPSNKVTEKGKDVELRCDPISGHTALYWYRQSLGQGLEFLIYFQGNSAPDKSGLPSDRFSAERTGGSVSTLTIQRTQQEDSAVYLCASSKDRGRSYGYTFGSGTRLTVV.

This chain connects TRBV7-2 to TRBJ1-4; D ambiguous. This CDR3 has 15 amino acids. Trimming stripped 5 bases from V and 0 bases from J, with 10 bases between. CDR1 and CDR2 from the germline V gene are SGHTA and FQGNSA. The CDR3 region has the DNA TGTGCCAGCAGCCCCCAGAGAGCAACTAATGAAAAACTGTTTTTT. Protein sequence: CASSPQRATNEKLFF.

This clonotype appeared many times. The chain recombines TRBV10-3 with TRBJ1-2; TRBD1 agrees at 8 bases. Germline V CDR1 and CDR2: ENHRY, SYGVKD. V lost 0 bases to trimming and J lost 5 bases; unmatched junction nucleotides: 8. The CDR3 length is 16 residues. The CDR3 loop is CAISESAGGGNYGYTF. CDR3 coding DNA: TGTGCCATCAGTGAGTCGGCAGGGGGCGGAAATTATGGCTACACCTTC.

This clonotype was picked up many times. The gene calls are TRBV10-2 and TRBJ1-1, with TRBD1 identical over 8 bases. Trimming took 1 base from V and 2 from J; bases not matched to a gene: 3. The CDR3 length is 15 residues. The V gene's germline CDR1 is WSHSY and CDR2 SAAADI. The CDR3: CASSEWQGANTEAFF. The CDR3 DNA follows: TGCGCCAGCAGTGAGTGGCAGGGGGCTAACACTGAAGCTTTCTTT.

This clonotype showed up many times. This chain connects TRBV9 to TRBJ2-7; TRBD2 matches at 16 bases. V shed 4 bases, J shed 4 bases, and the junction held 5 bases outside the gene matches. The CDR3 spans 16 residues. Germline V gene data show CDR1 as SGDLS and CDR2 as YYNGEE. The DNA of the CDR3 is TGTGCCAGCAGCACGGGACTAGCGGGAGGGCAATACGAGCAGTACTTC. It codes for CASSTGLAGGQYEQYF.

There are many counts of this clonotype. In DNA form, the CDR3 reads TGCAGTGCGCCTCAGGGAGGCTATGGCTACACCTTC. This encodes CSAPQGGYGYTF. This chain connects TRBV20-1 to TRBJ1-2; possible D gene TRBD1, 5 bases. V was shortened by 6 bases and J by 4 bases, with 12 bases between the two germline ends. This CDR3 spans 12 amino acids. The germline V gene has CDR1 DFQATT and CDR2 SNEGSKA (reference sequence).

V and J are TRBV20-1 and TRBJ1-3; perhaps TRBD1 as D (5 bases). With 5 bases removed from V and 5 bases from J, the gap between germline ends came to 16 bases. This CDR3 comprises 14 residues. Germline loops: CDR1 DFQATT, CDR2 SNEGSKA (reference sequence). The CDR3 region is CSAEQGVRRNTIYF. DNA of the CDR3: TGCAGTGCTGAGCAGGGAGTGAGGAGAAACACCATATATTTT.

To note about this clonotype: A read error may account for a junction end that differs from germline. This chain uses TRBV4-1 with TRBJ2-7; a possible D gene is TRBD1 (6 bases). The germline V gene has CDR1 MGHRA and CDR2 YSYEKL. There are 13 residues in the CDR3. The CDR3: CAIASGGSYEQYF. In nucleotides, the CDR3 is TGTGCCATCGCCTCTGGGGGCAGCTACGAGCAGTACTTC.

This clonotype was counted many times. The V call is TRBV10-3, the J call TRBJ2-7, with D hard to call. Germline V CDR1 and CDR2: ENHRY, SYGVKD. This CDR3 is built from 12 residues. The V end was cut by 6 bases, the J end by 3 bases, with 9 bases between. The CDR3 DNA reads TGTGCCATCAGGGACCTGAGCTACGAGCAGTACTTC. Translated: CAIRDLSYEQYF.

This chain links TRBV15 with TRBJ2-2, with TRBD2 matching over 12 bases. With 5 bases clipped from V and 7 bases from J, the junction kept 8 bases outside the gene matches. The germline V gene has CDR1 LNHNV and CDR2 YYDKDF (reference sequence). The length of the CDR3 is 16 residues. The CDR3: CATSYRLAGVHGELFF. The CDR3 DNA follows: TGTGCCACCAGCTACAGACTAGCGGGAGTTCACGGGGAGCTGTTTTTT. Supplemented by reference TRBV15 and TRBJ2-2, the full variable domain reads DAMVIQNPRYQVTQFGKPVTLSCSQTLNHNVMYWYQQKSSQAPKLLFHYYDKDFNNEADTPDNFQSRRPNTSFCFLDIRSPGLGDTAMYLCATSYRLAGVHGELFFGEGSRLTVL.

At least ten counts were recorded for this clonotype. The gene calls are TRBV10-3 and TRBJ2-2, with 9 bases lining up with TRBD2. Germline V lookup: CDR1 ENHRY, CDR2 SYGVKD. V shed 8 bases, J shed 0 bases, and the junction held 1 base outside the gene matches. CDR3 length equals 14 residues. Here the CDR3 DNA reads TGTGCCATCGGACTAGCGACGAACACCGGGGAGCTGTTTTTT. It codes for CAIGLATNTGELFF.

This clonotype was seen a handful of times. CDR3 protein: CASSLMLSYNEQFF. The CDR3 region has the DNA TGTGCCAGCAGCTTGATGCTCAGCTACAATGAGCAGTTCTTC. The chain links TRBV5-5 to TRBJ2-1; unclear D gene. The CDR3 is 14 amino acids. V shed 1 base and J shed 3 bases, with 8 bases lying between them. Germline CDR1 SGHKS, CDR2 YYEKEE (reference sequence).

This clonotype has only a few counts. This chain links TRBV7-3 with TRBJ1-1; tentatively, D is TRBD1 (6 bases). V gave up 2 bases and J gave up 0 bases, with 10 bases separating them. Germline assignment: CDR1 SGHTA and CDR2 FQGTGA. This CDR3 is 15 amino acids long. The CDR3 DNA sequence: TGTGCCAGCAGCTTAGCAGGGGAACTGAACACTGAAGCTTTCTTT. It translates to CASSLAGELNTEAFF. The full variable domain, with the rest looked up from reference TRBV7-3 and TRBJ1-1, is GAGVSQTPSNKVTEKGKYVELRCDPISGHTALYWYRQSLGQGPEFLIYFQGTGAADDSGLPNDRFFAVRPEGSVSTLKIQRTERGDSAVYLCASSLAGELNTEAFFGQGTRLTVV.

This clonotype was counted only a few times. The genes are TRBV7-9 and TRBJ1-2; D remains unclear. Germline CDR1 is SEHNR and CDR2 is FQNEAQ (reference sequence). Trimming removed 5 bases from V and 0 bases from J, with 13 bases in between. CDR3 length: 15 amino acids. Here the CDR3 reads CASSPRPVPNYGYTF. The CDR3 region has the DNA TGTGCCAGCAGCCCCCGCCCGGTTCCTAACTATGGCTACACCTTC.

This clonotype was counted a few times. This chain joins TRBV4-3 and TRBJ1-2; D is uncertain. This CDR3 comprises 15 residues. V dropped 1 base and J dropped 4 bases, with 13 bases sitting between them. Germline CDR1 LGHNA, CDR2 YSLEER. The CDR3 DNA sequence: TGCGCCAGCAGCCAAGGGCTGATAGGTACCTATGGCTACACCTTC. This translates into CASSQGLIGTYGYTF.

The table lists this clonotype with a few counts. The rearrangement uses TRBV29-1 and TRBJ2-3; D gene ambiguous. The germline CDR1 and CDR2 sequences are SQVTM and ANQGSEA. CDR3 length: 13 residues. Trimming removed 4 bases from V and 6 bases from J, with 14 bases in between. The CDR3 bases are TGCAGCGTTGCGGCAGGCTTCAGGGATACGCAGTATTTT. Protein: CSVAAGFRDTQYF.

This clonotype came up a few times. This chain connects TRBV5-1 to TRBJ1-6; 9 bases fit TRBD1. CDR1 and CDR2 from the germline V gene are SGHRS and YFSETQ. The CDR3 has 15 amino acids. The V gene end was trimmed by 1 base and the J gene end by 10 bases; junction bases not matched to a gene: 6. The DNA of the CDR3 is TGCGCCAGCAGCTTGTCCGGACAGGGGAGATCACCCCTCCACTTT. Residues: CASSLSGQGRSPLHF.

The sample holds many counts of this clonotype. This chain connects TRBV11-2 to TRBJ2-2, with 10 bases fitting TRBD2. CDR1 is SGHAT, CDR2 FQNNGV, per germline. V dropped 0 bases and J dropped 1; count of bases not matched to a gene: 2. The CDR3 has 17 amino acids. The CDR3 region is CASSLDIAGGNTGELFF. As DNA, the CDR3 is TGTGCCAGCAGCTTAGATATAGCGGGGGGGAACACCGGGGAGCTGTTTTTT.

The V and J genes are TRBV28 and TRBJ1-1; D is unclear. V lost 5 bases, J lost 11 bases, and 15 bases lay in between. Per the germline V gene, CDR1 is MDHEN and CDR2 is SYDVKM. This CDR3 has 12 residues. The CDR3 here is CASSNPTPGAFF. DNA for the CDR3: TGTGCCAGCAGTAATCCGACACCCGGGGCTTTCTTT. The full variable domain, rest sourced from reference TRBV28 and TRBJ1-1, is DVKVTQSSRYLVKRTGEKVFLECVQDMDHENMFWYRQDPGLGLRLIYFSYDVKMKEKGDIPEGYSVSREKKERFSLILESASTNQTSMYLCASSNPTPGAFFGQGTRLTVV.

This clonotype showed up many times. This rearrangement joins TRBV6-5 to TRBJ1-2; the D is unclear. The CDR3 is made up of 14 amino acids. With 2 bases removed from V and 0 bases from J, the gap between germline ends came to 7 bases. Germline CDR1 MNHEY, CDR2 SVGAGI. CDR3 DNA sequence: TGTGCCAGCAGTTACGACGTCTCTAACTATGGCTACACCTTC. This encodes CASSYDVSNYGYTF.

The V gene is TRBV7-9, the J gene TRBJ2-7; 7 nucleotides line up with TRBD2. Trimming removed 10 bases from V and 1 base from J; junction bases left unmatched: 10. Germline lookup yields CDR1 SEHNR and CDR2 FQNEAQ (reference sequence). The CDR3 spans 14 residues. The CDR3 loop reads CATQRGRESYEQYF. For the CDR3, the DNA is TGTGCCACCCAGCGAGGGCGGGAGTCCTACGAGCAGTACTTC.

This CDR3 reads CASNEMTSGGYEQYF. The CDR3 bases are TGTGCCAGCAATGAAATGACTAGCGGAGGTTACGAGCAGTACTTC. The rearrangement links TRBV28 to TRBJ2-7; 9 nucleotides match TRBD2. The CDR3 has 15 amino acids. With 7 bases clipped from V and 4 bases from J, the junction kept 11 bases outside the gene matches. The germline V gene encodes CDR1 MDHEN and CDR2 SYDVKM.

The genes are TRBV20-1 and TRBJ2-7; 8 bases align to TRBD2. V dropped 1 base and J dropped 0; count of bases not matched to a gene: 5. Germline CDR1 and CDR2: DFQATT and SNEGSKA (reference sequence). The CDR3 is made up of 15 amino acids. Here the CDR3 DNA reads TGCAGTGCTAGAGGGCCAGCGGGAGTCTCCTACGAGCAGTACTTC. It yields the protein CSARGPAGVSYEQYF.

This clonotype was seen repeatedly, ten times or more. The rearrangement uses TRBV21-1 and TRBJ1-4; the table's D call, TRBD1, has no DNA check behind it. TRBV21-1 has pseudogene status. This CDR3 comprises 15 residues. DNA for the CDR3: TGTGCCAGCAGCAGCTTGCAGGGTACTAATGAAAAACTGTTTTTT. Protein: CASSSLQGTNEKLFF.

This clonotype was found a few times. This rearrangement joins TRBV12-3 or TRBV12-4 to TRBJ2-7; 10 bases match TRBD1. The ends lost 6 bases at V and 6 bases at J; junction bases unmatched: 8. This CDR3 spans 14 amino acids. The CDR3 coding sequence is TGTGCCAGCAGCCCGACAGGGGGCCTATCCGAGCAGTACTTC. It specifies CASSPTGGLSEQYF.

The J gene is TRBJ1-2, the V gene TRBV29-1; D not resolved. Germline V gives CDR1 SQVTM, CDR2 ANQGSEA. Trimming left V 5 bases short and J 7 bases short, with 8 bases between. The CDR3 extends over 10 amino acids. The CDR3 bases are TGCAGCGTTTTGTCTTCTGGCTACACCTTC. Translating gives CSVLSSGYTF.

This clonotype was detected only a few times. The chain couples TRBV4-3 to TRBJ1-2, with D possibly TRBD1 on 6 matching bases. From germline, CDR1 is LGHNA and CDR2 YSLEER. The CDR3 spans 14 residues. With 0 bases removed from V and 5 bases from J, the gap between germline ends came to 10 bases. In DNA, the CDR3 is TGCGCCAGCAGCCAAGAACAGGGAGGGTATGGCTACACCTTC. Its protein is CASSQEQGGYGYTF.

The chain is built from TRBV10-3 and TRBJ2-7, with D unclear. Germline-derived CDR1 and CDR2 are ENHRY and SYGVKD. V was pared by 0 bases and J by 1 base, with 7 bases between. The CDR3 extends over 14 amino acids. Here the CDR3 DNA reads TGTGCCATCAGTGAGTCAGGCACGTCCTACGAGCAGTACTTC. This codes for CAISESGTSYEQYF.

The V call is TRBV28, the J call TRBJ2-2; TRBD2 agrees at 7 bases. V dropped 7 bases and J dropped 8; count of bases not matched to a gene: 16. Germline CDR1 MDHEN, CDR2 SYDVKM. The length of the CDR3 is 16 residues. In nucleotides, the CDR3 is TGTGCCAGCAAGAGCTTCGCGGGGGAGGGCAATGGGGAGCTGTTTTTT. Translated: CASKSFAGEGNGELFF.

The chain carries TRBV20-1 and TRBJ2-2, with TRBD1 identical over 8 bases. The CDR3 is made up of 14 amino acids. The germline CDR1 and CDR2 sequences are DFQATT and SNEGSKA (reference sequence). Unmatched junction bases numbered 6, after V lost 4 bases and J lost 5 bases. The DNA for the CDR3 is TGCAGTGCTATTGGACAGGGAAGGACCGGGGAGCTGTTTTTT. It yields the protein CSAIGQGRTGELFF.

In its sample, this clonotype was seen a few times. This CDR3 reads CASSYRGTGELFF. CDR3 nucleotides: TGTGCCAGCAGTTACAGGGGGACCGGGGAGCTGTTTTTT. This chain joins TRBV28 and TRBJ2-2; 8 nucleotides align to TRBD1. The junction had 0 bases not matched to a gene; V was cut back by 4 bases and J by 5 bases. The CDR3 is 13 amino acids. CDR1 and CDR2 (germline): MDHEN, SYDVKM.